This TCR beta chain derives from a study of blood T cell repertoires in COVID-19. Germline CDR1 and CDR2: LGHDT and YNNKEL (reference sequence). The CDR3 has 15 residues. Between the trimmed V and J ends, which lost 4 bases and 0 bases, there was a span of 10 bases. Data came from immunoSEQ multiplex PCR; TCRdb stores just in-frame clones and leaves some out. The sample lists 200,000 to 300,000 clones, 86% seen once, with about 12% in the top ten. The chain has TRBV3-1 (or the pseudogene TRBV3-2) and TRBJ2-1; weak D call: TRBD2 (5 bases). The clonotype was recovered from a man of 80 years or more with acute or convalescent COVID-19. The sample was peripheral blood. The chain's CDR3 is CASSRAVSSYNEQFF. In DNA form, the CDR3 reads TGTGCCAGCAGCCGAGCGGTTAGCTCCTACAATGAGCAGTTCTTC.